The 23 T cell receptor beta chains reported below all come from one sample, sequenced in a study of T cell responses to AZD1222 COVID-19 vaccine. Profiling relied on immunoSEQ multiplex PCR, and the TCRdb table lists in-frame clones only, not all of them. The sample consists of around 150,000 clones, about nine tenths of them appearing once. Sequencing used peripheral blood, obtained on day 0 of AZD1222 vaccination. These receptors were taken from an adult in good health.

The chain has TRBV19 and TRBJ2-1; 10 bases fit TRBD2. The germline gives CDR1 LNHDA, CDR2 SQIVND (reference sequence). Trimming took 3 bases from V and 5 from J; bases not matched to a gene: 7. The CDR3 runs 16 residues. This CDR3 is CASSIGASGGNNEQFF. CDR3 bases: TGTGCCAGTAGTATCGGAGCTAGCGGGGGTAACAATGAGCAGTTCTTC.

The chain couples TRBV11-2 to TRBJ1-1; D call uncertain. With 0 bases removed from V and 2 bases from J, the gap between germline ends came to 4 bases. This CDR3 is built from 13 residues. Germline CDR1 and CDR2: SGHAT and FQNNGV. CDR3 nucleotides: TGTGCCAGCAGCTTAGAGAGAAACACTGAAGCTTTCTTT. As protein: CASSLERNTEAFF. The complete variable domain, with remaining parts taken from reference TRBV11-2 and TRBJ1-1, reads EAGVAQSPRYKIIEKRQSVAFWCNPISGHATLYWYQQILGQGPKLLIQFQNNGVVDDSQLPKDRFSAERLKGVDSTLKIQPAKLEDSAVYLCASSLERNTEAFFGQGTRLTVV.

The chain employs TRBV7-2 and TRBJ2-7; D is undetermined. The CDR3 consists of 16 residues. V lost 6 bases and J 0 bases, leaving 18 bases between the germline ends. Germline V gene data show CDR1 as SGHTA and CDR2 as FQGNSA. In nucleotides, the CDR3 is TGTGCCAGCAGGAAAGGAGCATCATCTCCCTCCTACGAGCAGTACTTC. It specifies CASRKGASSPSYEQYF. Supplemented by reference TRBV7-2 and TRBJ2-7, the full variable domain reads GAGVSQSPSNKVTEKGKDVELRCDPISGHTALYWYRQSLGQGLEFLIYFQGNSAPDKSGLPSDRFSAERTGGSVSTLTIQRTQQEDSAVYLCASRKGASSPSYEQYFGPGTRLTVT.

The chain joins TRBV4-3 to TRBJ2-7, with 16 bases identical to TRBD2. J lost 4 bases, V lost 1 base, and 4 bases had no gene match. This CDR3 region has 17 residues. Per the germline V gene, CDR1 is LGHNA and CDR2 is YSLEER. This CDR3 reads CASSQGGTSGRVYEQYF. Here the CDR3 DNA reads TGCGCCAGCAGCCAAGGGGGGACTAGCGGGAGGGTATACGAGCAGTACTTC.

Worth noting for this clone: Other nucleotide sequences from this sample produce the same CDR3. The chain joins TRBV5-1 to TRBJ1-2; D is unresolved. Per the germline V gene, CDR1 is SGHRS and CDR2 is YFSETQ. The CDR3 has 13 residues. Trimming removed 0 bases from V and 4 bases from J, with 7 bases in between. The CDR3 spells CASSLDGSYGYTF. The DNA for the CDR3 is TGCGCCAGCAGCTTGGACGGGTCCTATGGCTACACCTTC. The full variable domain, completed using reference TRBV5-1 and TRBJ1-2, is KAGVTQTPRYLIKTRGQQVTLSCSPISGHRSVSWYQQTPGQGLQFLFEYFSETQRNKGNFPGRFSGRQFSNSRSEMNVSTLELGDSALYLCASSLDGSYGYTFGSGTRLTVV.

The rearrangement joins TRBV5-4 to TRBJ2-5; D unresolved. The germline V and J ends were trimmed by 0 bases and 1 base, with 16 bases remaining between them. This CDR3 is 17 amino acids long. Looked up from germline, CDR1 is SGHNT and CDR2 is YYREEE (reference sequence). The CDR3 sequence is CASSLDRDFQTQETQYF. The DNA for the CDR3 is TGTGCCAGCAGCTTGGATCGCGACTTCCAAACCCAAGAGACCCAGTACTTC.

The rearrangement uses TRBV2 and TRBJ1-1; D call uncertain. CDR1 and CDR2 (germline): SNHLY, FYNNEI. V was clipped by 4 bases and J by 2 bases, with 8 bases between them. The CDR3 loop spans 13 amino acids. CDR3 bases: TGTGCCAGCAGTGTTCAGCCTAACACTGAAGCTTTCTTT. It encodes CASSVQPNTEAFF. The whole variable domain, remainder taken from reference TRBV2 and TRBJ1-1, is EPEVTQTPSHQVTQMGQEVILRCVPISNHLYFYWYRQILGQKVEFLVSFYNNEISEKSEIFDDQFSVERPDGSNFTLKIRSTKLEDSAMYFCASSVQPNTEAFFGQGTRLTVV.

The chain has TRBV21-1 and TRBJ1-5. TRBV21-1 is a pseudogene. This CDR3 is built from 14 residues. The CDR3 spells CASSKQEIHQPQHF. The DNA of the CDR3 is TGTGCCAGCAGCAAACAGGAGATTCATCAGCCCCAGCATTTT.

This clone was found a few times. The V and J genes are TRBV4-3 and TRBJ2-7; 9 bases agree with TRBD2. Germline CDR1 is LGHNA and CDR2 is YSLEER. The CDR3 is 16 residues long. V trimming: 1 base; J trimming: 3 bases; junction bases outside the gene matches: 7. The CDR3 reads CASSQGTSEAFYEQYF. In nucleotides, the CDR3 is TGCGCCAGCAGCCAAGGGACTAGCGAAGCCTTCTACGAGCAGTACTTC.

V is TRBV12-3 or TRBV12-4 and J is TRBJ2-7, with D possibly TRBD1 on 5 matching bases. This CDR3 spans 13 amino acids. V lost 6 bases, J lost 0 bases, and 9 bases lay in between. The CDR3 region has the DNA TGTGCCAGCAGGGGGCCCAGCTCCTACGAGCAGTACTTC. Protein: CASRGPSSYEQYF.

The rearrangement joins TRBV19 to TRBJ1-2; a weak D match, TRBD1 (6 bases). This CDR3 is 14 amino acids long. The germline CDR1 and CDR2 sequences are LNHDA and SQIVND (reference sequence). Trimming removed 6 bases at V and 5 bases at J, with 16 bases between. CDR3 region: CASSRSGAEYGYTF. For the CDR3, the DNA is TGTGCCAGTAGCCGTTCGGGGGCGGAGTATGGCTACACCTTC.

This chain joins TRBV21-1 and TRBJ1-6; the listed D gene, TRBD1, was not tested against the DNA. TRBV21-1 is given as a pseudogene. The CDR3 covers 20 residues. The CDR3 DNA is TGTGCCAGCAGCAAAGCCCGCAACAGACAGGGAGCGCCCTATAATTCACCCCTCCACTTT. Residues: CASSKARNRQGAPYNSPLHF.

The J gene is TRBJ1-1, the V gene TRBV30; tentatively, D is TRBD1 (6 bases). The CDR3 extends over 13 amino acids. The V gene lost 2 bases and the J gene lost 4 bases, with 11 bases spanning the gap. Germline values: CDR1 GTSNPN, CDR2 SVGIG (reference sequence). DNA of the CDR3: TGTGCCTGGAGTTTTACAGGGAGCACTGAAGCTTTCTTT. Translation gives CAWSFTGSTEAFF.

J is TRBJ2-5 and V is TRBV11-3; TRBD1 aligns across 7 bases. With V trimmed by 5 bases and J by 5 bases, 5 bases remained unmatched. Germline V gives CDR1 SGHNT, CDR2 YENEEA. The CDR3 contains 13 residues. CDR3 loop: CASSKTGLETQYF. The CDR3, as DNA: TGTGCCAGCAGCAAGACAGGGTTGGAGACCCAGTACTTC. Supplemented by reference TRBV11-3 and TRBJ2-5, the full variable domain reads EAGVVQSPRYKIIEKKQPVAFWCNPISGHNTLYWYLQNLGQGPELLIRYENEEAVDDSQLPKDRFSAERLKGVDSTLKIQPAELGDSAVYLCASSKTGLETQYFGPGTRLLVL.

V gene TRBV5-4 combines with J gene TRBJ2-5; D uncertain. The germline V and J ends were trimmed by 4 bases and 2 bases, with 12 bases remaining between them. Germline V CDR1 and CDR2: SGHNT, YYREEE (reference sequence). The CDR3 runs to 14 residues. The CDR3 loop reads CASSTSARQETQYF. CDR3 bases: TGTGCCAGCAGCACGTCTGCTAGACAAGAGACCCAGTACTTC.

The chain couples TRBV27 to TRBJ1-1, with D tentatively TRBD1 (5 bases). The CDR3 length is 15 residues. CDR1 and CDR2 (germline): MNHEY, SMNVEV (reference sequence). Between the trimmed V and J ends, which lost 4 bases and 0 bases, there was a span of 12 bases. The CDR3 DNA is TGTGCCAGCAGTTCCAGGGTATTTATGAACACTGAAGCTTTCTTT. Its translation: CASSSRVFMNTEAFF.

V usage is TRBV5-1 and J usage is TRBJ2-3; the D gene is possibly TRBD2 (5 bases). Trimming cost V 1 base and J 2 bases, with 11 bases left between them. The CDR3 sequence is 15 residues long. The germline CDR1 and CDR2 sequences are SGHRS and YFSETQ. The CDR3 DNA reads as TGCGCCAGCAGCTTGATGGCGGGCGACACAGATACGCAGTATTTT. It codes for CASSLMAGDTDTQYF. Full variable domain (rest looked up from reference TRBV5-1 and TRBJ2-3): KAGVTQTPRYLIKTRGQQVTLSCSPISGHRSVSWYQQTPGQGLQFLFEYFSETQRNKGNFPGRFSGRQFSNSRSEMNVSTLELGDSALYLCASSLMAGDTDTQYFGPGTRLTVL.

The genes are TRBV19 and TRBJ1-2; 8 bases are a match to TRBD1. The CDR3 contains 15 residues. With V trimmed by 7 bases and J by 0 bases, 7 bases remained unmatched. In germline, CDR1 is LNHDA, CDR2 SQIVND (reference sequence). The CDR3 is CASTRQGATNYGYTF. CDR3 nucleotide sequence: TGTGCCAGTACTAGGCAGGGGGCTACTAACTATGGCTACACCTTC.

CDR3 amino acids: CASSFTGPGPYSNQPQHF. CDR3 bases: TGTGCCAGCAGTTTTACAGGCCCTGGCCCTTATAGCAATCAGCCCCAGCATTTT. This chain joins TRBV27 and TRBJ1-5; D is perhaps TRBD1 (5 bases). V was cut by 3 bases and J by 0 bases, with 18 bases left in between. The CDR3 contains 18 residues. CDR1 MNHEY and CDR2 SMNVEV come from the germline V gene (reference sequence).

The chain couples TRBV29-1 to TRBJ1-2, with TRBD1 as a possible D gene (5 bases). The CDR3 sequence is 12 residues long. Looked up from germline, CDR1 is SQVTM and CDR2 is ANQGSEA. V was clipped by 3 bases and J by 4 bases, with 9 bases between them. The DNA of the CDR3 is TGCAGCGTTGAGTTACAGGTCTATGGCTACACCTTC. Encoded protein: CSVELQVYGYTF.

The V gene is TRBV30, the J gene TRBJ2-7, with 8 bases identical to TRBD2. The germline gives CDR1 GTSNPN, CDR2 SVGIG (reference sequence). The V segment lost 6 bases and the J segment 2 bases; nucleotides outside the gene matches: 3. This CDR3 has 12 amino acids. CDR3 in amino acids: CACSSGTYEQYF. The CDR3 DNA reads TGTGCCTGCAGTAGCGGGACCTACGAGCAGTACTTC.

The gene calls are TRBV15 and TRBJ2-2; 7 bases line up with TRBD2. CDR1 and CDR2 (germline): LNHNV, YYDKDF (reference sequence). V gave up 4 bases and J gave up 3 bases; unmatched junction bases: 14. The CDR3 sequence is 18 residues long. CDR3 nucleotides: TGTGCCACCAGCACCGAACAGCGGGGCTATAGGGACACCGGGGAGCTGTTTTTT. Amino acid sequence: CATSTEQRGYRDTGELFF.

J is TRBJ1-4 and V is TRBV5-5; TRBD1 aligns across 8 bases. V trimming: 0 bases; J trimming: 7 bases; junction bases outside the gene matches: 11. CDR3 size: 17 residues. The V gene's germline CDR1 is SGHKS and CDR2 YYEKEE (reference sequence). The CDR3 nucleotides read TGTGCCAGCAGCTTGGGGCAGGGGGCGATCGCTGTTGAAAAACTGTTTTTT. It translates to CASSLGQGAIAVEKLFF.